This T cell receptor (beta chain) was identified in a study of CD8 T cells in ankylosing spondylitis. Overall study findings and caveats: Seemingly characteristic of ankylosing spondylitis blood was a TCR beta motif consisting of about 8 highly homologous variants. Both synovial fluid and blood in reactive arthritis had previously been reported to carry some motif variants. It was reported that disease-linked clones were significantly enriched in matched ankylosing spondylitis synovial fluid.

With regard to this clonotype: The antigen is not known.

The CDR3 extends over 13 amino acids. V was trimmed by 8 bases and J by 3 bases, leaving 14 bases between them. Germline CDR1 SNHLY, CDR2 FYNNEI. The authors made TCR beta libraries by quantitative 5'-RACE with molecular barcodes. TCRdb independently ran MiXCR on the 5' RACE reads; one entry per CDR3 protein. The sample lists 190,000 or so distinct CDR3 sequences, roughly 13% occurring once. This clonotype was sampled from a male donor with ankylosing spondylitis or in good health (not recorded which). J is TRBJ2-7 and V is TRBV2; D uncertain. What was sequenced was blood, either unsorted or a sorted T cell fraction (not recorded which). The CDR3 nucleotides are TGTGCCAGCCGGTTACAGCGTAGCTACGAGCAGTACTTC. It translates to CASRLQRSYEQYF.